These 32 T cell receptor beta chains were sequenced from one sample in a study of esophageal squamous cell carcinoma under preoperative chemotherapy. Time point reported: before preoperative PTX-NDP chemotherapy. TCRdb ran MiXCR on the PCR reads and lists one entry per CDR3 protein. The data contain roughly 32,000 distinct CDR3 sequences, 49% of them singletons. This specimen was taken from a patient given preoperative chemotherapy. The receptors stem from a human donor with esophageal squamous cell carcinoma. The donor label of this sample is uncertain.

The chain links TRBV5-4 to TRBJ1-2, with D possibly TRBD1 on 5 matching bases. The CDR3 sequence is 15 residues long. Between the trimmed V and J ends, which lost 1 base and 2 bases, there was a span of 12 bases. Germline-derived CDR1 and CDR2 are SGHNT and YYREEE (reference sequence). CDR3 bases: TGTGCCAGCAGCTTGTCCGGGGGGTTGAACTATGGCTACACCTTC. Its translation is CASSLSGGLNYGYTF.

The chain couples TRBV6-1 to TRBJ2-1, with TRBD2 identical over 9 bases. Germline CDR1 is MNHNS and CDR2 is SASEGT. J gave up 10 bases and V 6 bases, and 7 bases lay outside the gene matches. CDR3 length: 13 amino acids. CDR3 sequence reads: CASRAGGVYEQFF. The CDR3 DNA sequence: TGTGCCAGCAGGGCGGGGGGGGTTTACGAGCAGTTCTTC.

This clonotype showed up just once. V is TRBV7-2 and J is TRBJ2-5, with 8 bases fitting TRBD2. Germline assignment: CDR1 SGHTA and CDR2 FQGNSA. CDR3 size: 14 residues. The CDR3: CAGSGGGGTETQYF. CDR3 DNA: TGTGCGGGCAGCGGGGGCGGTGGAACAGAGACCCAGTACTTC.

Remarks on this clonotype: The DNA is left out, because the CDR3 cannot be placed on it with certainty; the CDR3 is given as TCRdb lists it. The chain employs TRBV6-1 and TRBJ2-3; the D call TRBD1 from the table was never checked on the DNA. Per the germline V gene, CDR1 is MNHNS and CDR2 is SASEGT. The CDR3 spans 16 amino acids, including both terminal residues. The CDR3 sequence is CASSDPPGVGTGAQFF.

In the case of this clonotype: The junction does not match germline at one end; this may be a read error. The rearrangement joins TRBV6-1 to TRBJ2-2; D gene uncertain. The CDR3 is 15 residues long. Per germline, CDR1 MNHNS and CDR2 SASEGT. In DNA form, the CDR3 reads TGTGCCAGGGGCCACGGGCCTGCGAACACAGATACGCTGTATTTT. It codes for CARGHGPANTDTLYF.

The V gene is TRBV7-7, the J gene TRBJ2-5; D call uncertain. CDR1 SSHAT and CDR2 FNYEAQ come from the germline V gene (reference sequence). V dropped 7 bases and J dropped 11 bases, with 23 bases sitting between them. The CDR3 has 14 residues. Here the CDR3 reads CASKSRLSDEEQYF. CDR3 coding DNA: TGTGCCAGCAAGAGTAGATTATCAGACGAAGAGCAGTACTTC.

Notes on this clonotype: Without the conserved terminal phenylalanine or tryptophan, this CDR3 likely stems from a read error. Because the CDR3's place on the DNA is in doubt, the DNA is left out and the CDR3 is given as listed by TCRdb. The chain has TRBV7-3 and TRBJ2-5; the DNA was not used to check the table's D call, TRBD2. The CDR3 contains 15 residues when both ends are counted. Per germline, CDR1 SGHTA and CDR2 FQGTGA. CDR3 protein: CASSPVGVGGASQFL.

The V call is TRBV7-2, the J call TRBJ2-7, with D perhaps matching TRBD2 (6 bases). V was cut by 5 bases and J by 4 bases, with 18 bases left in between. Germline V CDR1 and CDR2: SGHTA, FQGNSA. This CDR3 has 15 residues. The CDR3 DNA reads TGTGCCAGCAGCCCGAAGGGACCGGGAGCTTACGAGCAGTACTTC. Residues: CASSPKGPGAYEQYF.

The rearrangement links TRBV7-2 to TRBJ2-5; possibly TRBD1 or TRBD2 for D (5 bases each). The length of the CDR3 is 13 residues. V shed 5 bases and J shed 4 bases, with 11 bases lying between them. CDR1 is SGHTA and CDR2 is FQGNSA in the germline V gene. The CDR3 coding sequence is TGTGCCAGCAGCGTGTCCGGGGCAGAGACCCAGTACTTC. Its translation: CASSVSGAETQYF.

The rearrangement joins TRBV7-6 to TRBJ2-4; possibly TRBD1 or TRBD2 for D (5 bases each). The germline V gene has CDR1 SGHVS and CDR2 FNYEAQ. The CDR3 totals 15 residues. V was cut by 8 bases and J by 5 bases, with 19 bases left in between. The CDR3 sequence: CASWTTTRGQNIQYF. CDR3 bases: TGTGCCAGCTGGACCACAACTAGGGGCCAAAACATTCAGTACTTC.

V and J are TRBV7-2 and TRBJ2-4; either TRBD1 or TRBD2 may fit D (5 bases each). V was trimmed by 5 bases and J by 13 bases, leaving 27 bases between them. The CDR3 runs 16 residues. Germline V gene data show CDR1 as SGHTA and CDR2 as FQGNSA. The CDR3 sequence is CASSPPGRRATNTQYF. The DNA for the CDR3 is TGTGCCAGCAGCCCACCGGGGCGGAGAGCCACAAACACGCAGTACTTC.

This clonotype was counted many times. The rearrangement links TRBV7-6 to TRBJ2-1; D ambiguous. Looked up from germline, CDR1 is SGHVS and CDR2 is FNYEAQ. CDR3 length: 19 residues. The germline V and J ends were trimmed by 3 bases and 0 bases, with 21 bases remaining between them. The CDR3 bases are TGTGCCAGCAGCTTGGTCTCTCATCAGCGTCTAACCTCCTACAATGAGCAGTTCTTC. Its translation: CASSLVSHQRLTSYNEQFF. Filled out from reference TRBV7-6 and TRBJ2-1, the complete variable domain reads GAGVSQSPRYKVTKRGQDVALRCDPISGHVSLYWYRQALGQGPEFLTYFNYEAQQDKSGLPNDRFSAERPEGSISTLTIQRTEQRDSAMYRCASSLVSHQRLTSYNEQFFGPGTRLTVL.

The table lists this clonotype with a few counts. V usage is TRBV12-3 or TRBV12-4 and J usage is TRBJ2-1; 10 nucleotides match TRBD1. The CDR3 covers 16 residues. The ends lost 3 bases at V and 5 bases at J; junction bases unmatched: 7. This CDR3 is CASSFMGQGLHNEQFF. DNA for the CDR3: TGTGCCAGCAGTTTTATGGGACAGGGGCTCCACAATGAGCAGTTCTTC.

The table lists this clonotype with a few counts. The rearrangement uses TRBV5-5 and TRBJ1-1; D unresolved. Germline lookup yields CDR1 SGHKS and CDR2 YYEKEE (reference sequence). The CDR3 is made up of 14 amino acids. Trimming left V 0 bases short and J 0 bases short, with 6 bases between. The CDR3 is CASSLAFVNTEAFF. Here the CDR3 DNA reads TGTGCCAGCAGCTTGGCCTTTGTGAACACTGAAGCTTTCTTT. Filled out from reference TRBV5-5 and TRBJ1-1, the complete variable domain reads DAGVTQSPTHLIKTRGQQVTLRCSPISGHKSVSWYQQVLGQGPQFIFQYYEKEERGRGNFPDRFSARQFPNYSSELNVNALLLGDSALYLCASSLAFVNTEAFFGQGTRLTVV.

V and J are TRBV7-2 and TRBJ2-4; 7 nucleotides match TRBD1. Germline V gene lookup returns CDR1 SGHTA and CDR2 FQGNSA. The CDR3 sequence is 16 residues long. Here the CDR3 DNA reads TGTGCGTGCAGCGCACAGGGGCGGAGAGCCAAAAACACGCAGTACTTC. Translating it yields CACSAQGRRAKNTQYF.

A few counts support this clonotype. This chain joins TRBV7-2 and TRBJ2-5, with a weak D call TRBD1 (6 bases). CDR3 length equals 15 residues. Deletions cut 1 base from V and 11 bases from J, with 20 bases between. Germline CDR1 is SGHTA and CDR2 is FQGNSA. DNA for the CDR3: TGTGCCAGCAGCTTAGGAGGGTCACAGGGTCCGCGGCAGTACTTC. The encoded protein is CASSLGGSQGPRQYF. Looking up the rest from reference TRBV7-2 and TRBJ2-5 gives the full variable domain: GAGVSQSPSNKVTEKGKDVELRCDPISGHTALYWYRQSLGQGLEFLIYFQGNSAPDKSGLPSDRFSAERTGGSVSTLTIQRTQQEDSAVYLCASSLGGSQGPRQYFGPGTRLLVL.

J is TRBJ2-5 and V is TRBV7-2; TRBD1 matches at 11 bases. CDR1 and CDR2 from the germline V gene are SGHTA and FQGNSA. V lost 4 bases and J lost 11; bases outside the gene matches: 9. The CDR3 runs to 14 residues. CDR3 DNA: TGTGCCAGCAGCTCCCCGGGACAGGGGGGTGAGCAGTACTTC. The encoded protein is CASSSPGQGGEQYF.

This clonotype is large. The chain uses TRBV6-1 and TRBJ2-3; D not certain. Germline V CDR1 and CDR2: MNHNS, SASEGT. CDR3 size: 12 residues. V was pared by 1 base and J by 5 bases, with 4 bases between. This chain's CDR3 is CASSEDVDTQYF. CDR3 DNA: TGTGCCAGCAGTGAAGATGTAGATACGCAGTATTTT.

This clonotype is labeled as large. The genes are TRBV7-2 and TRBJ2-5; D ambiguous. Germline V lookup: CDR1 SGHTA, CDR2 FQGNSA. V was trimmed by 3 bases and J by 5 bases, leaving 4 bases between them. The CDR3 runs to 11 residues. CDR3 protein: CASSLWETQYF. For the CDR3, the DNA is TGTGCCAGCAGCTTGTGGGAGACCCAGTACTTC.

Comment on this clonotype: Germline and junction disagree at one end, which may indicate a read error. This chain joins TRBV6-5 and TRBJ2-6; D is possibly TRBD1 (6 bases). The CDR3 runs to 15 residues. CDR1 is MNHEY, CDR2 SVGAGI, per germline. In DNA, the CDR3 is TGTGCCAGCAGTTTTCTGGGCAGGGGTGACGAGATCCAGTCCTTC. This encodes CASSFLGRGDEIQSF.

This clonotype was detected a few times. This rearrangement joins TRBV5-1 to TRBJ2-3, with 7 bases matching TRBD2. The CDR3 runs to 17 residues. After removal of 4 bases from V and 0 bases from J, the junction contained 11 bases not matched to a gene. The germline CDR1 and CDR2 sequences are SGHRS and YFSETQ. In DNA form, the CDR3 reads TGCGCCAGCAGCCCAGAGGTGGGGCGGGGGAGCACAGATACGCAGTATTTT. This encodes CASSPEVGRGSTDTQYF.

The chain employs TRBV10-3 and TRBJ2-3; D perhaps matches TRBD1 (6 bases). The assigned J gene may be wrong: the sequence end matches TRBJ2-7 better. This CDR3 spans 16 amino acids. The germline V gene has CDR1 ENHRY and CDR2 SYGVKD. The DNA for the CDR3 is TGTGCCATCAGTGAGTCCGGACAGCCTCCTTACAATGAGCAGTACTTC. It is translated as CAISESGQPPYNEQYF.

This clonotype ranks as medium-sized. The chain employs TRBV7-8 and TRBJ2-6, with a possible D match to TRBD1 (5 bases). The germline V and J ends were trimmed by 5 bases and 1 base, with 9 bases remaining between them. Per germline, CDR1 SGHVS and CDR2 FQNEAQ. The CDR3 runs 15 residues. CDR3 protein: CASSPRVSGANVLTF. CDR3 DNA: TGTGCCAGCAGCCCCAGGGTGTCTGGGGCCAACGTCCTGACTTTC.

This clonotype was counted once. A junction end diverges from the germline sequence, so it may reflect a read error. The J gene is TRBJ2-5, the V gene TRBV7-2; D gene unclear. The CDR3 has 14 residues. The V gene's germline CDR1 is SGHTA and CDR2 FQGNSA. The CDR3 sequence: CASSLAVIQATQYF. Written as DNA, the CDR3 is TGTGCCAGCAGCTTAGCCGTAATACAAGCGACCCAATACTTC.

This clonotype was seen a handful of times. The gene calls are TRBV18 and TRBJ2-7; TRBD2 agrees at 13 bases. The CDR3 contains 16 residues. Trimming removed 6 bases from V and 4 bases from J; junction bases left unmatched: 9. The germline gives CDR1 KGHSH, CDR2 LQKENI. Here the CDR3 DNA reads TGTGCCAGCTCTCTAGGACTAGCGGGAGTGTCGTACGAGCAGTACTTC. Translating gives CASSLGLAGVSYEQYF.

Comment on this clonotype: Likely a read error: the CDR3 ends without its conserved phenylalanine or tryptophan. Because the CDR3's place on the DNA is in doubt, the DNA is left out and the CDR3 is given as listed by TCRdb. The chain employs TRBV7-8 and TRBJ1-3. Including both end residues, the CDR3 is 8 amino acids long. Germline lookup yields CDR1 SGHVS and CDR2 FQNEAQ. The CDR3 spells CASSLKAR.

About this clonotype: A junction boundary mismatches the germline segment, possibly from a read error. This chain joins TRBV7-2 and TRBJ2-3; D is unresolved. Germline CDR1 is SGHTA and CDR2 is FQGNSA. The CDR3 extends over 15 amino acids. In nucleotides, the CDR3 is TGTGCCAGCAGCTTATGGGTACAGTACACAGAGACGCAGTACTTT. It codes for CASSLWVQYTETQYF.

V gene TRBV12-5 combines with J gene TRBJ2-2; maybe TRBD2 (5 bases). V was trimmed by 0 bases and J by 16 bases, leaving 24 bases between them. The CDR3 runs to 16 residues. Germline assignment: CDR1 LGHNT and CDR2 FRNRAP. The CDR3 region has the DNA TGTGCTAGTGGTTTGGTGGAGGATCTGAGCACCGATACGCAGTTTTTT. Protein product: CASGLVEDLSTDTQFF.

The chain carries TRBV12-3 or TRBV12-4 and TRBJ2-5; D possibly corresponds to TRBD1 (8 bases). The end of the DNA fits TRBJ2-7 better, so the J call may be wrong. There are 14 residues in the CDR3. The CDR3 DNA sequence: TGTGCCAGCAGTCCCGAACAGGGGGGGAACGAGCAGTACTTC. Residues: CASSPEQGGNEQYF.

This clonotype was counted at least ten times. The genes are TRBV6-5 and TRBJ2-2; TRBD1 agrees at 10 bases. The CDR3 totals 16 residues. J was trimmed by 6 bases and V by 0 bases; bases with no gene match: 4. Germline V gives CDR1 MNHEY, CDR2 SVGAGI. The chain's CDR3 is CASSYSRQGASGELFF. For the CDR3, the DNA is TGTGCCAGCAGTTACTCAAGACAGGGGGCTTCCGGGGAGCTGTTTTTT.

The sample holds many counts of this clonotype. The CDR3: CASSPPPGEGNYGYTF. The CDR3 DNA is TGTGCCAGCAGTCCCCCCCCAGGGGAAGGTAACTATGGCTACACCTTC. V is TRBV12-3 or TRBV12-4 and J is TRBJ1-2, with a possible D match to TRBD1 (6 bases). This CDR3 has 16 residues. V was trimmed by 5 bases and J by 1 base, leaving 17 bases between them.

Concerning this clonotype: An end of the junction does not agree with germline; a read error may underlie this. The chain couples TRBV5-6 to TRBJ2-5; the D gene is possibly TRBD1 (6 bases). Germline assignment: CDR1 SGHDT and CDR2 YYEEEE. The CDR3 consists of 13 residues. The CDR3 here is CASSLAGAETLSF. The CDR3 DNA reads TGTGCCAGCAGCTTGGCAGGGGCGGAGACCCTGTCTTTC.